This T cell receptor beta chain derives from a study of CD8 T cells in Susac syndrome. This clonotype has just one count. V dropped 0 bases and J dropped 7 bases, with 16 bases sitting between them. The CDR3 is made up of 16 amino acids. The germline V gene has CDR1 LGHDT and CDR2 YNNKEL (reference sequence). Negative isolation yielded CD4+ and CD8+ T cells, and FACS enriched TEMRA cells. When the RNA was reverse transcribed, random hexamers were used with an input of roughly 0.5 to 1 ug. It was immunoSEQ multiplex PCR that amplified TCR beta CDR3 across 54 Vbeta and 13 Jbeta. MiXCR, applied by TCRdb to the immunoSEQ multiplex PCR reads, yields one record per CDR3 protein. The table includes approximately 260,000 distinct CDR3 sequences, almost 97% detected once.

This chain connects TRBV3-1 to TRBJ1-5; possible D gene TRBD1, 6 bases. The sample consisted of CD4+ T cells from PBMCs. The TCR comes from a human donor with Susac syndrome. DNA of the CDR3: TGTGCCAGCAGCCAAGATGTGGGGGCAGGGGCGCAGCCCCAGCATTTT. This encodes CASSQDVGAGAQPQHF.